This TCR beta chain was obtained from a study of blood T cell repertoires in COVID-19. Whole-study context: Specimens from acute and convalescent COVID-19 originated in the United States, Italy and Spain. Nucleic acid was either cDNA or gDNA, and it came from T cells, B-cell-depleted T cells, or PBMCs.

The repertoire was sequenced with immunoSEQ multiplex PCR; TCRdb's copy has only in-frame clones and lacks some. The sample yields 70,000 to 95,000 clones, approximately 90% seen once. The CDR3 sequence is 15 residues long. Germline V gene lookup returns CDR1 SGHRS and CDR2 YFSETQ. Trimming took 4 bases from V and 6 from J; bases not matched to a gene: 13. This chain connects TRBV5-1 to TRBJ2-7; 7 bases align to TRBD1. The sequence came from a woman between 50 and 59 years old in a cohort sampled during active COVID-19. Sequenced material: peripheral blood. Here the CDR3 reads CASSPEQGSFVEQYF. CDR3 in DNA: TGCGCCAGCAGCCCGGAACAGGGGTCCTTCGTCGAGCAGTACTTC.